This TCR beta chain originates from a study of CD8+ T cells in alopecia areata. At the level of the study: Dosing with tofacitinib proceeded for 6 to 18 months, followed by 6 months off drug. Study-level findings and limits: Between patients, shared TCR sequences were less clear than in mice. This was possibly due in part to HLA diversity in the patient population.

Reverse transcribed after extraction, RNA yielded cDNA as the sequencing template. This table comes from immunoSEQ multiplex PCR, and its TCRdb copy is limited to in-frame clones, with some not included. The sample holds nearly 7,000 clones; about two thirds are singletons and the top ten take roughly 17%. This CDR3 region has 12 residues. Germline assignment: CDR1 LNHDA and CDR2 SQIVND (reference sequence). V lost 9 bases, J lost 4 bases, and 2 bases stayed unmatched. A word on this clone: What it binds is unknown.

Stated treatment: oral pan-JAK inhibitor, 5-10 mg twice daily. Collection of lesional scalp punch biopsies and peripheral blood was performed in alopecia areata patients. Here the sequenced sample was skin, taken at week 4, from a patient treated with tofacitinib. The V call is TRBV19, the J call TRBJ1-5; 8 nucleotides align to TRBD1. This receptor was identified in a human donor with alopecia areata. CDR3 nucleotide sequence: TGTGCCAGCCGGGACAGGAATCAGCCCCAGCATTTT. It codes for CASRDRNQPQHF.